The present entry profiles one TCR beta chain with its context. Its antigen is unidentified. The library was built from about 400 ng RNA with molecular barcoded adaptors for alpha/delta and beta/gamma chains. TCRdb reanalysed the reads using MiXCR and keeps one entry per CDR3 protein. The sample consists of 35,000 to 50,000 distinct CDR3 sequences, about 20% of them appearing once. The sample belongs to a study of read filtering for tumor transcriptome and immune sequencing. Findings and caveats of the study: The sorted CD138-negative fraction was a mixed bone marrow immune population, not purified T cells.

V gave up 10 bases and J gave up 5 bases; unmatched junction bases: 11. The CDR3 consists of 15 residues. In germline, CDR1 is MDHEN, CDR2 SYDVKM. This TCR came from a donor at least 40 years old with multiple myeloma. V gene TRBV28 combines with J gene TRBJ2-1; 10 bases match TRBD2. Material: a population of CD138-negative cells sorted from bone marrow. The CDR3 sequence is CATWKSGRVNNEQFF. The CDR3 DNA reads as TGTGCCACATGGAAGAGCGGGAGGGTAAACAATGAGCAGTTCTTC.